Included here is one T cell receptor beta chain sequence, with context. The entry originates in a study of blood T cell repertoires in COVID-19. Overall study: The origin of the acute and convalescent COVID-19 samples was the United States, Italy and Spain. T cells, B-cell-depleted T cells, or PBMCs supplied cDNA or gDNA.

V lost 7 bases, J lost 7 bases, and 19 bases lay in between. CDR1 SNHLY and CDR2 FYNNEI come from the germline V gene. The CDR3 has 15 amino acids. Per the original methods: Cell counts per sample came from amplifying reference gene primers. Method: immunoSEQ multiplex PCR; TCRdb's copy keeps in-frame clones and lacks some. The V and J calls and the clone size are those of that table, but D and trimming were determined from the DNA. The repertoire includes about 120,000 clones, approximately 83% of them detected once, and roughly 11% sits in the top ten. The sample consisted of peripheral blood. This chain connects TRBV2 to TRBJ1-4, with D uncertain. This TCR was recovered from a man older than 75 with acute or convalescent COVID-19. CDR3 nucleotides: TGTGCCAGCAAACCCAGCGAGACTGCGATTGAAAAACTGTTTTTT. It is translated as CASKPSETAIEKLFF. The full variable domain, its missing parts supplied by reference TRBV2 and TRBJ1-4, is EPEVTQTPSHQVTQMGQEVILRCVPISNHLYFYWYRQILGQKVEFLVSFYNNEISEKSEIFDDQFSVERPDGSNFTLKIRSTKLEDSAMYFCASKPSETAIEKLFFGSGTQLSVL.